The source of this T cell receptor beta chain is a study of cytomegalovirus exposure and HLA in healthy donors. Notes on the study in general: When analyzed later, a missense DCLRE1C variant was found to be linked to TCR beta V- and J-gene trimming. Presence/absence analysis assumed near-uniform sequencing depth across donors. Previously analyzed data showed that most TCR beta V segments were productive at a frequency of about 87% or about 30%.

PCR employed 60 Vbeta and 13 Jbeta primers. Profiled with immunoSEQ multiplex PCR; TCRdb holds only in-frame clones, not every one. The sample has tens of thousands of clones, roughly 78% seen once. The CDR3 loop spans 12 amino acids. The V gene lost 1 base and the J gene lost 9 bases, with 7 bases spanning the gap. Looked up from germline, CDR1 is SEHNR and CDR2 is FQNEAQ (reference sequence). This clone appeared once. Its target is not known. The clonotype was recovered from a middle-aged woman in good health and CMV-seropositive. This chain links TRBV7-9 with TRBJ1-3, with D possibly TRBD1 on 6 matching bases. The sequenced material came from PBMCs. Here the CDR3 reads CASSLEGGTIYF. The CDR3 DNA reads TGTGCCAGCAGCTTAGAAGGGGGCACCATATATTTT.